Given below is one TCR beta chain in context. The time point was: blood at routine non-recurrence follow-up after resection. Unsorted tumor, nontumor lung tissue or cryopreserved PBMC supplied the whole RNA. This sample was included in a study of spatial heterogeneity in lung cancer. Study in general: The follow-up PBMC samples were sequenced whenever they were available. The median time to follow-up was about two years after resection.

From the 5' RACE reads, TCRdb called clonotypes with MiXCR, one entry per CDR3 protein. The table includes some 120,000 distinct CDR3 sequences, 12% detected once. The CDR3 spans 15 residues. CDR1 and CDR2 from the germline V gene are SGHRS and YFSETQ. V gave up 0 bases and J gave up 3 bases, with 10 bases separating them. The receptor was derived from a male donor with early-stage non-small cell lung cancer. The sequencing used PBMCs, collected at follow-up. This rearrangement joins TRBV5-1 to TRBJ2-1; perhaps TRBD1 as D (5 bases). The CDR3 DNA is TGCGCCAGCAGCTTGGCAGGGAAGGGCTACAATGAGCAGTTCTTC. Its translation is CASSLAGKGYNEQFF.